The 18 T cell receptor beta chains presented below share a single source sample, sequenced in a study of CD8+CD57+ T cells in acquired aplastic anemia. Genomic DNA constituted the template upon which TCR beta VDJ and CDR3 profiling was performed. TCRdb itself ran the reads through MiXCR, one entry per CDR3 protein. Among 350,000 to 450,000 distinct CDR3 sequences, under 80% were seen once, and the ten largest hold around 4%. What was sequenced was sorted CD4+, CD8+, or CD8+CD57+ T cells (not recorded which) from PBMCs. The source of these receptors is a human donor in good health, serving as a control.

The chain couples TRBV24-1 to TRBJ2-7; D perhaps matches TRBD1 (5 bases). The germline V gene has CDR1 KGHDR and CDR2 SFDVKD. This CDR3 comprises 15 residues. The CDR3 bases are TGTGCCACCAGTCGCGTAACAGGAGACTCCTGCTACAACTTCGTC. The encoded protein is CATSRVTGDSCYNFV.

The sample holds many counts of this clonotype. The CDR3 DNA sequence: TGTGCCACCAGTGATCCCACGGGGGCCTCGTACACCGGGGAGCTGTTTTTT. It yields the protein CATSDPTGASYTGELFF. The chain has TRBV24-1 and TRBJ2-2, with D possibly called TRBD1 or TRBD2 (6 bases each). The CDR3 runs to 17 residues. CDR1 and CDR2 from the germline V gene are KGHDR and SFDVKD. V was shortened by 3 bases and J by 3 bases, with 16 bases between the two germline ends.

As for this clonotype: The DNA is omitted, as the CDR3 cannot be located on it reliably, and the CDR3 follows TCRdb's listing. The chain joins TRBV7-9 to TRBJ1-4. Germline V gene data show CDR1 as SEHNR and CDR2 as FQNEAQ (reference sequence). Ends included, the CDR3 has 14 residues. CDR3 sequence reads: CASSLRTDGYTFGF.

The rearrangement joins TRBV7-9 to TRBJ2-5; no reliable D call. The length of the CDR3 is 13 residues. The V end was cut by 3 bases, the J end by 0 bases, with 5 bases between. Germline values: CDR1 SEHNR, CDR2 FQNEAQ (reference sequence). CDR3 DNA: TGTGCCAGCAGCTTCGTACACCAAGAGACCCAGTACTTC. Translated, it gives CASSFVHQETQYF. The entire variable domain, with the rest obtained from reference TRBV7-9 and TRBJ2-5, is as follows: DTGVSQNPRHKITKRGQNVTFRCDPISEHNRLYWYRQTLGQGPEFLTYFQNEAQLEKSRLLSDRFSAERPKGSFSTLEIQRTEQGDSAMYLCASSFVHQETQYFGPGTRLLVL.

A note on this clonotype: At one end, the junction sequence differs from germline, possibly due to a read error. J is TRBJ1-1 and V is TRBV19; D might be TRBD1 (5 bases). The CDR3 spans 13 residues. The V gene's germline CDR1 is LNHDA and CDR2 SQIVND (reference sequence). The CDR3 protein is CASSIQGNTEVYF. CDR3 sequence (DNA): TGTGCCAGTAGTATACAGGGTAACACGGAAGTTTACTTT.

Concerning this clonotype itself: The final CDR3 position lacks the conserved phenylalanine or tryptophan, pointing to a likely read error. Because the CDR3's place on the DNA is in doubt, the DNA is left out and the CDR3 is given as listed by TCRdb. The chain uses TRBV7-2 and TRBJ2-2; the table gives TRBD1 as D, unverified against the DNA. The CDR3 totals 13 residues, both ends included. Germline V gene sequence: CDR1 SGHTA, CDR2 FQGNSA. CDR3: CASSLGGQSYGYT.

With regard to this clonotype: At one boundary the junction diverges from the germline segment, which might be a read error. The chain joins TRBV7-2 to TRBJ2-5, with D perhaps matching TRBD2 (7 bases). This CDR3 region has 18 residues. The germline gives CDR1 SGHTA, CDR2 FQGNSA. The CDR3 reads CASSWSGRAGANQETQYF. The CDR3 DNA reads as TGTGCCAGCAGCTGGAGTGGGCGGGCGGGGGCGAACCAGGAGACCCAGTACTTC.

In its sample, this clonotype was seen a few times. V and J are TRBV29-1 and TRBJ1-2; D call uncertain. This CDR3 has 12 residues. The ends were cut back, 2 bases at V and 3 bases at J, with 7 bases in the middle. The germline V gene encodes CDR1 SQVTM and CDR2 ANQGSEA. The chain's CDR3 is CSVEWGDYGYTF. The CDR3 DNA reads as TGCAGCGTTGAATGGGGAGACTATGGCTACACCTTC.

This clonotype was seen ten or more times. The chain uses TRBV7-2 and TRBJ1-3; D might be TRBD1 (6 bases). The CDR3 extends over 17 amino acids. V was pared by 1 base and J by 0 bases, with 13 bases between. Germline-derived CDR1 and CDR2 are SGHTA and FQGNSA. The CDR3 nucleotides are TGTGCCAGCAGCTTAGAATCAGGGGCCGGCTCTGGAAACACCATATATTTT. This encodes CASSLESGAGSGNTIYF.

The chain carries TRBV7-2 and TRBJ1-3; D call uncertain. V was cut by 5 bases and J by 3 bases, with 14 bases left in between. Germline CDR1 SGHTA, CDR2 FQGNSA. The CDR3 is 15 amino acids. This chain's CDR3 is CASSDRPGSGNTIYF. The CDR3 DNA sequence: TGTGCCAGCAGCGACCGGCCCGGGAGTGGAAACACCATATATTTT.

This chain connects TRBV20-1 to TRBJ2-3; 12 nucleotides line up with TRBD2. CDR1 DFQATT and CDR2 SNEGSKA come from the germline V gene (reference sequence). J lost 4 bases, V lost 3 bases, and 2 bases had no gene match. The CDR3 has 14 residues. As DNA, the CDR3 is TGCAGTGCTAGTCTAGCGGGGGGGCCAGATACGCAGTATTTT. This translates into CSASLAGGPDTQYF.

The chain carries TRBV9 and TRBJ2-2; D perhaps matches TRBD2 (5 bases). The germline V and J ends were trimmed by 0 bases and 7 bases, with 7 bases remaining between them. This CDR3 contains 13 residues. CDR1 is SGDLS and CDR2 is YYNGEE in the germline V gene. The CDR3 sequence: CASSVEGSGELFF. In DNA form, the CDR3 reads TGTGCCAGCAGCGTAGAAGGGAGCGGGGAGCTGTTTTTT.

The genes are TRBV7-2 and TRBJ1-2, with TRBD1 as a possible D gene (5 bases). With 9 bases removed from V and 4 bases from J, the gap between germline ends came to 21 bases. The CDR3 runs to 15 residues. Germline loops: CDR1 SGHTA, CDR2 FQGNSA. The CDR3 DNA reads TGTGCCAGTAGTTTAGCGCACAGGCCCGGCTATGGCTACACCTTC. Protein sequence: CASSLAHRPGYGYTF.

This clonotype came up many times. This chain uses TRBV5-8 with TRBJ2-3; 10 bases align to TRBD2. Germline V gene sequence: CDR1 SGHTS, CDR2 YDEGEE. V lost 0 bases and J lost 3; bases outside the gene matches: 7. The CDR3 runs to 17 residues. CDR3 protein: CASSLAITSGVTDTQYF. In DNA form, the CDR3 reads TGTGCCAGCAGCTTGGCCATCACTAGCGGGGTTACAGATACGCAGTATTTT.

The CDR3 loop is CASSYGGEWYGYTF. As DNA, the CDR3 is TGTGCCAGCAGCTACGGGGGGGAATGGTATGGCTACACCTTC. V usage is TRBV7-2 and J usage is TRBJ1-2; D is possibly TRBD1 (5 bases). Trimming pared 4 bases from V and 5 bases from J, leaving 14 bases between. Germline CDR1 and CDR2: SGHTA and FQGNSA. CDR3 length: 14 residues.

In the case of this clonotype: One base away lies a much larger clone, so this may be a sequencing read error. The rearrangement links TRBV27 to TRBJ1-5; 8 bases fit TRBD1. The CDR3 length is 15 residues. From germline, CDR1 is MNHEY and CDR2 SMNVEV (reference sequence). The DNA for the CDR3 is TGTACCAGCAGTTCCAACGGACAGGGATACCAGCCCCAGCATTTT. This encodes CTSSSNGQGYQPQHF.

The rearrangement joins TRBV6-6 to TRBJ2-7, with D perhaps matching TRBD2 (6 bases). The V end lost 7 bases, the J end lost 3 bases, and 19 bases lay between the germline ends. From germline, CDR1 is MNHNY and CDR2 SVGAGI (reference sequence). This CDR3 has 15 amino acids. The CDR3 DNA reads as TGTGCCAGCATTCCTATAGCGGTACCATACTACGAGCAGTACTTC. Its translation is CASIPIAVPYYEQYF.

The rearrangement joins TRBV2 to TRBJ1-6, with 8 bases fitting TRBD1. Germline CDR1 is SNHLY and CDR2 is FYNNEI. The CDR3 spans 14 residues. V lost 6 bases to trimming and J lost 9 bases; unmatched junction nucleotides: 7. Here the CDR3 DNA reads TGTGCCAGCAGACCGACAGGGGAAGCTTCACCCCTCCACTTT. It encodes CASRPTGEASPLHF.